Following are 7 T cell receptor beta chains from one sample sequenced in a study of regulatory T cells in long-lasting Graves disease. Time point reported: newly diagnosed GD, antithyroid drugs for less than 3 months. PBMCs were the source of the RNA used for TCR sequencing. In building TCR beta libraries, iRepertoire HTBI primers were used together with Arm-PCR of CDR3 regions. TCRdb recomputed calls from the multiplex PCR reads with MiXCR, one row per CDR3 protein. Seen here are over 350,000 distinct CDR3 sequences, 13% to 15% observed once, and the top ten hold approximately 15%. These data also featured in a second study, about T cells in Graves' hyperthyroidism and ophthalmopathy.

The starting material was peripheral blood mononuclear cells (PBMCs), obtained at new diagnosis, from a patient treated with antithyroid drugs. These TCRs come from a woman aged 45-65 years with Graves disease.

With regard to this clonotype: One base away lies a much larger clone, so this may be a sequencing read error. The V gene is TRBV2, the J gene TRBJ2-7; 7 nucleotides match TRBD1. CDR1 is SNHLY and CDR2 is FYNNEI in the germline V gene. Losses at the gene ends were 4 bases for V and 5 bases for J; bases not matched to a gene: 11. The CDR3 is 15 amino acids. CDR3 residues: CASSALTGILHEQYF. In DNA form, the CDR3 reads TGTGCCAGCAGTGCTTTGACAGGGATCCTCCACGAGCAGTACTTC.

This clonotype was counted many times. V gene TRBV27 combines with J gene TRBJ2-2; no clear D gene. Deletions cut 2 bases from V and 2 bases from J, with 18 bases between. Germline values: CDR1 MNHEY, CDR2 SMNVEV (reference sequence). The CDR3 consists of 18 residues. CDR3 nucleotides: TGTGCCAGCAGTTTAATATCATCTGGGGTTATTAACACCGGGGAGCTGTTTTTT. Encoded protein: CASSLISSGVINTGELFF.

The rearrangement links TRBV4-2 to TRBJ2-6; TRBD1 agrees at 12 bases. Trimming at V came to 4 bases and at J to 4 bases, leaving 8 bases not matched to a gene. Germline CDR1 LGHNA, CDR2 YNFKEQ. The CDR3 is made up of 18 amino acids. In DNA, the CDR3 is TGTGCCAGCAGCCTCCCGGGACAGGGGGCGACGGGGGCCAACGTCCTGACTTTC. The encoded protein is CASSLPGQGATGANVLTF.

The gene calls are TRBV5-4 and TRBJ2-1, with D unresolved. This CDR3 has 14 residues. The V end was cut by 0 bases, the J end by 4 bases, with 8 bases between. Looked up from germline, CDR1 is SGHNT and CDR2 is YYREEE (reference sequence). The CDR3 loop is CASSLVGEYNEQFF. Here the CDR3 DNA reads TGTGCCAGCAGCTTGGTGGGTGAATACAATGAGCAGTTCTTC. Combining the CDR3 with reference TRBV5-4 and TRBJ2-1 gives the whole variable domain ETGVTQSPTHLIKTRGQQVTLRCSSQSGHNTVSWYQQALGQGPQFIFQYYREEENGRGNFPPRFSGLQFPNYSSELNVNALELDDSALYLCASSLVGEYNEQFFGPGTRLTVL.

V and J are TRBV6-2 or TRBV6-3 and TRBJ1-1, with a possible D match to TRBD1 (5 bases). Germline CDR1 reads MNHEY; CDR2 reads SVGEGT. The V end was cut by 2 bases, the J end by 11 bases, with 12 bases between. The CDR3 runs 12 residues. CDR3 in amino acids: CASSYGTREAFF. In DNA, the CDR3 is TGTGCCAGCAGTTACGGGACGCGGGAGGCTTTCTTT.

This clonotype was recorded at least ten times. The chain links TRBV7-3 to TRBJ2-1; TRBD2 agrees at 13 bases. V lost 5 bases and J lost 5; bases outside the gene matches: 3. This CDR3 is 15 amino acids long. CDR1 SGHTA and CDR2 FQGTGA come from the germline V gene. CDR3 protein: CASSGTSGTNNEQFF. CDR3 sequence (DNA): TGTGCCAGCAGCGGGACTAGCGGGACGAACAATGAGCAGTTCTTC. Full variable domain (remainder filled in from reference TRBV7-3 and TRBJ2-1): GAGVSQTPSNKVTEKGKYVELRCDPISGHTALYWYRQSLGQGPEFLIYFQGTGAADDSGLPNDRFFAVRPEGSVSTLKIQRTERGDSAVYLCASSGTSGTNNEQFFGPGTRLTVL.

This clonotype has a handful of counts. This chain joins TRBV4-1 and TRBJ2-7; D is tentatively TRBD1 or TRBD2 (6 bases each). The CDR3 has 17 residues. Trimming removed 1 base from V and 2 bases from J, with 18 bases in between. Germline V gives CDR1 MGHRA, CDR2 YSYEKL. The CDR3 protein is CASSQGPTGGGAYEQYF. CDR3 bases: TGCGCCAGCAGCCAAGGCCCGACAGGCGGCGGGGCCTACGAGCAGTACTTC.